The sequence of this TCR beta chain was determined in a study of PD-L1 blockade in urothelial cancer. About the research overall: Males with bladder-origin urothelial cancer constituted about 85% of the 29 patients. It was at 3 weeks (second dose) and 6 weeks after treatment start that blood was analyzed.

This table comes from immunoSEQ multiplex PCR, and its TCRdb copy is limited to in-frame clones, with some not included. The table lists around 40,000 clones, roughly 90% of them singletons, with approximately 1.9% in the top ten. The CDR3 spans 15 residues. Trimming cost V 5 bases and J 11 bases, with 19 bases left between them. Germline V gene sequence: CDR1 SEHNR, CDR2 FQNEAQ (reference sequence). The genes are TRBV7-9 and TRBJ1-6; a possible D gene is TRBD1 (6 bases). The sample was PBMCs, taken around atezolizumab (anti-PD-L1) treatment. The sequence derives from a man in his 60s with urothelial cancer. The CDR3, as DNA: TGTGCCAGCAGCCCACAGGGCCACGAATTGACACCCCTCCACTTT. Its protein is CASSPQGHELTPLHF. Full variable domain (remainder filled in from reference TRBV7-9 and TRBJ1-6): DTGVSQNPRHKITKRGQNVTFRCDPISEHNRLYWYRQTLGQGPEFLTYFQNEAQLEKSRLLSDRFSAERPKGSFSTLEIQRTEQGDSAMYLCASSPQGHELTPLHFGNGTRLTVT.